This T cell receptor (beta chain) was retrieved from a study of PD-1 blockade in classical Hodgkin lymphoma. Regarding the study as a whole: Partial responders and progressors had significantly lower baseline TCR diversity. Healthy donors were reported to have higher baseline TCR diversity than newly diagnosed patients. Nivolumab initiation under 1 year post-ASCT meant exclusion.

Regarding this clone: Its antigen is undetermined.

The CDR3 contains 15 residues. Germline CDR1 SEHNR, CDR2 FQNEAQ (reference sequence). Trimming took 1 base from V and 1 from J, leaving 7 bases between them. TCRdb's copy holds only in-frame clones and misses some; the assay was immunoSEQ multiplex PCR. Of 10,000 to 15,000 clones listed, 84% are singletons. Each patient relapsed following autologous stem cell transplantation, and prior brentuximab vedotin exposure differed. The J gene is TRBJ2-2, the V gene TRBV7-9; D is unclear. The clonotype originates from a human donor with classical Hodgkin lymphoma. The sequenced sample was peripheral blood mononuclear cells (PBMCs), obtained at baseline. CDR3 in DNA: TGTGCCAGCAGCTTAGGATCTCAGAACACCGGGGAGCTGTTTTTT. Protein sequence: CASSLGSQNTGELFF.